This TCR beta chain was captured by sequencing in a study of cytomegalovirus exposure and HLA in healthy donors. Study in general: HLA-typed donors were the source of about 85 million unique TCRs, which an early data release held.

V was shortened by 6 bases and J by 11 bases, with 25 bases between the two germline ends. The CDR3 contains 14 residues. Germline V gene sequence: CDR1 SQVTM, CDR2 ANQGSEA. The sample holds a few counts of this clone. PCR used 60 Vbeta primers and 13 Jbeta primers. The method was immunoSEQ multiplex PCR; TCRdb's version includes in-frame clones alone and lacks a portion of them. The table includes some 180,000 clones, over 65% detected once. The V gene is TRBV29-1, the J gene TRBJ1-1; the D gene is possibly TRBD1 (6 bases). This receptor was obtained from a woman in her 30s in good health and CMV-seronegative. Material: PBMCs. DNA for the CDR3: TGCAGCGTGACTCAGGGGCAGGGCGGTATCAGGGCTTTCTTT. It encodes CSVTQGQGGIRAFF. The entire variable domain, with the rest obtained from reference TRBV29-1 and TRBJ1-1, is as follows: SAVISQKPSRDICQRGTSLTIQCQVDSQVTMMFWYRQQPGQSLTLIATANQGSEATYESGFVIDKFPISRPNLTFSTLTVSNMSPEDSSIYLCSVTQGQGGIRAFFGQGTRLTVV.